What follows are 7 T cell receptor beta chains derived from one specimen sequenced in a study of blood T cell repertoires in COVID-19. The protocol was immunoSEQ multiplex PCR, while the TCRdb copy is restricted to in-frame clones and leaves out a portion. The sample includes 100,000 to 140,000 clones, roughly 80% of them seen just once. The sample consisted of peripheral blood. The receptors originated from a human donor in a cohort sampled during active COVID-19.

This chain uses TRBV24-1 with TRBJ2-1; 16 bases map to TRBD2. The germline V gene encodes CDR1 KGHDR and CDR2 SFDVKD. This CDR3 has 18 amino acids. The V and J ends lost 0 bases and 9 bases, in that order; junction bases with no gene match: 7. The CDR3 here is CATSDLQGTSGRASEQFF. Here the CDR3 DNA reads TGTGCCACCAGTGATTTGCAAGGGACTAGCGGGAGGGCCAGTGAGCAGTTCTTC.

This chain connects TRBV5-1 to TRBJ2-3; 9 positions match TRBD2. The germline gives CDR1 SGHRS, CDR2 YFSETQ. CDR3 size: 15 residues. Trimming took 4 bases from V and 4 from J; bases not matched to a gene: 7. CDR3 in amino acids: CASSPEAGGSDTQYF. DNA of the CDR3: TGCGCCAGCAGCCCGGAAGCGGGAGGTTCAGATACGCAGTATTTT.

The chain combines TRBV21-1 with TRBJ1-3; the table's D call, TRBD1, was not checked against the DNA. TRBV21-1 is assigned pseudogene status. The CDR3 consists of 14 residues. CDR3 in DNA: TGTGCCAGCAGCAAAGAGGGGGCTGGAAACACCATATATTTT. It encodes CASSKEGAGNTIYF.

The rearrangement uses TRBV4-1 and TRBJ2-1; a weak D match, TRBD2 (6 bases). Germline V gene lookup returns CDR1 MGHRA and CDR2 YSYEKL. CDR3 length: 16 amino acids. The germline V and J ends were trimmed by 1 base and 12 bases, with 22 bases remaining between them. The CDR3 region is CASSQGGVLDGVAQFF. In DNA form, the CDR3 reads TGCGCCAGCAGCCAAGGGGGGGTGTTGGACGGGGTTGCGCAGTTCTTC.

Note on this clone: A read error may produce the germline difference seen at one junction end. This chain uses TRBV7-9 with TRBJ2-7; the D gene is possibly TRBD1 (6 bases). Looked up from germline, CDR1 is SEHNR and CDR2 is FQNEAQ (reference sequence). The CDR3 runs to 10 residues. The CDR3: CASRGGTVVF. The CDR3 region has the DNA TGTGCCAGCCGAGGGGGAACAGTCGTCTTC.

The V and J genes are TRBV3-1 (or the pseudogene TRBV3-2) and TRBJ2-1; 12 bases line up with TRBD2. The CDR3 runs 15 residues. Germline CDR1 and CDR2: LGHDT and YNNKEL (reference sequence). Trimming at V came to 6 bases and at J to 12 bases, leaving 12 bases not matched to a gene. CDR3 region: CASSLRRTSGTPQFF. In DNA form, the CDR3 reads TGTGCCAGCAGTCTGAGGAGGACTAGCGGGACGCCGCAGTTCTTC.

J is TRBJ2-7 and V is TRBV14; 15 nucleotides line up with TRBD2. V gave up 3 bases and J gave up 4 bases; unmatched junction bases: 4. Looked up from germline, CDR1 is SGHDN and CDR2 is FVKESK. This CDR3 comprises 16 residues. CDR3 sequence: CASSQGLAGGFYEQYF. CDR3 in DNA: TGTGCCAGCAGCCAGGGACTAGCGGGAGGCTTTTACGAGCAGTACTTC.